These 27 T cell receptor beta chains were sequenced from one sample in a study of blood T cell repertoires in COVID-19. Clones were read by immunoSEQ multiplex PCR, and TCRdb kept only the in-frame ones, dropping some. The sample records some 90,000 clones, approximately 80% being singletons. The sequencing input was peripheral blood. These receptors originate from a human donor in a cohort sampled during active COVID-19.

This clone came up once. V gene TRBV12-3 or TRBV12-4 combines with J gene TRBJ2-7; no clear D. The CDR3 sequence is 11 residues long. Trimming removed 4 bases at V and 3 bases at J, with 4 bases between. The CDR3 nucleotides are TGTGCCAGCAGTTCCTTCTACGAGCAGTACTTC. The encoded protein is CASSSFYEQYF.

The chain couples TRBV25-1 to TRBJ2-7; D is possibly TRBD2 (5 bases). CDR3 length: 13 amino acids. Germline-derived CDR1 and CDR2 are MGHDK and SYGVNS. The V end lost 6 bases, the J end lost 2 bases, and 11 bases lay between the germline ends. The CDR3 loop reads CASRSEGPYEQYF. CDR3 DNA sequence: TGTGCCAGCAGGTCAGAGGGTCCCTACGAGCAGTACTTC.

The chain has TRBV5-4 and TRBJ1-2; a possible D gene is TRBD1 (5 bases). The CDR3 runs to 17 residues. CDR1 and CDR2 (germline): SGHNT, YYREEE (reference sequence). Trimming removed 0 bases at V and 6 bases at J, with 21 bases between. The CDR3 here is CASSLGAGVRRGNGYTF. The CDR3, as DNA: TGTGCCAGCAGCTTGGGGGCGGGGGTTCGGCGTGGGAATGGCTACACCTTC.

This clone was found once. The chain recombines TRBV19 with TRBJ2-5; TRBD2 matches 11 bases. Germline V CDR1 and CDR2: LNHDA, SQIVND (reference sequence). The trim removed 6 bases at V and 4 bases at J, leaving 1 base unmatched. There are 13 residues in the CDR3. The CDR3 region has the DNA TGTGCCAGTAGCACTAGCGGGAGAGAGACCCAGTACTTC. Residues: CASSTSGRETQYF. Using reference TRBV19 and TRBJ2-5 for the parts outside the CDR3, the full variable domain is DGGITQSPKYLFRKEGQNVTLSCEQNLNHDAMYWYRQDPGQGLRLIYYSQIVNDFQKGDIAEGYSVSREKKESFPLTVTSAQKNPTAFYLCASSTSGRETQYFGPGTRLLVL.

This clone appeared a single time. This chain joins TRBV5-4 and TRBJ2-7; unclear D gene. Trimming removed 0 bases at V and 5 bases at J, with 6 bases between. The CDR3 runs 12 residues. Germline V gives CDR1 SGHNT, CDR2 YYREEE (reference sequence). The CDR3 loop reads CASSLDTNEQYF. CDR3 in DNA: TGTGCCAGCAGCTTGGACACCAACGAGCAGTACTTC.

CDR3 bases: TGTGCCAGCAGCCAAGTTGTACTAGCTCCGAGCTCCTACAATGAGCAGTTCTTC. This sequence encodes CASSQVVLAPSSYNEQFF. The chain couples TRBV3-1 (or the pseudogene TRBV3-2) to TRBJ2-1, with D perhaps TRBD2 (6 bases). Trimming left V 1 base short and J 0 bases short, with 16 bases between. Germline V gene data show CDR1 as LGHDT and CDR2 as YNNKEL (reference sequence). The CDR3 spans 18 residues.

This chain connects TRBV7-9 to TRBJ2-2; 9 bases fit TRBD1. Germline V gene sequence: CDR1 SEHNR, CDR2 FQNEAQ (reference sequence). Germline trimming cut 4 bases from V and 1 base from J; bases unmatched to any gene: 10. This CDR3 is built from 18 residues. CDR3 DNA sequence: TGTGCCAGCAGCTCCCAGGACAGGGGTTCTTGGAACACCGGGGAGCTGTTTTTT. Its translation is CASSSQDRGSWNTGELFF.

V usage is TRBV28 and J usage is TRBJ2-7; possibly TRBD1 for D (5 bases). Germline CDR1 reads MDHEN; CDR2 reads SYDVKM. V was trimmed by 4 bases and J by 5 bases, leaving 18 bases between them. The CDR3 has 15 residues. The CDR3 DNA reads TGTGCCAGCAGTTCCCCCGAAGGGGTGAGACACGAGCAGTACTTC. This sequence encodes CASSSPEGVRHEQYF. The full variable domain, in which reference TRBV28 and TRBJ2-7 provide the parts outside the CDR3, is DVKVTQSSRYLVKRTGEKVFLECVQDMDHENMFWYRQDPGLGLRLIYFSYDVKMKEKGDIPEGYSVSREKKERFSLILESASTNQTSMYLCASSSPEGVRHEQYFGPGTRLTVT.

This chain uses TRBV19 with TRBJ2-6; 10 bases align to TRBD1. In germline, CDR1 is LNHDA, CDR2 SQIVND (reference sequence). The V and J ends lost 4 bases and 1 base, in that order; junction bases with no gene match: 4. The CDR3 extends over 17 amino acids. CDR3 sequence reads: CASSKGQGYSGANVLTF. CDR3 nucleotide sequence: TGTGCCAGTAGTAAGGGACAGGGGTATTCTGGGGCCAACGTCCTGACTTTC.

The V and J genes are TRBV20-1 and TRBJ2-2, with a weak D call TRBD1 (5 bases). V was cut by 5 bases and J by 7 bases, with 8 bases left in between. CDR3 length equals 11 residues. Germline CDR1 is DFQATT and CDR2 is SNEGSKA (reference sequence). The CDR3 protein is CSALGVGELFF. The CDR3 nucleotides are TGCAGTGCTTTAGGGGTCGGGGAGCTGTTTTTT.

Here the CDR3 DNA reads TGCGCCAGCAGGGACAGGGGGCGGGAAGCTGGAAACACCATATATTTT. Amino acids: CASRDRGREAGNTIYF. The V and J genes are TRBV10-2 and TRBJ1-3; 11 positions agree with TRBD1. The germline gives CDR1 WSHSY, CDR2 SAAADI. After removal of 6 bases from V and 2 bases from J, the junction contained 6 bases not matched to a gene. The length of the CDR3 is 16 residues.

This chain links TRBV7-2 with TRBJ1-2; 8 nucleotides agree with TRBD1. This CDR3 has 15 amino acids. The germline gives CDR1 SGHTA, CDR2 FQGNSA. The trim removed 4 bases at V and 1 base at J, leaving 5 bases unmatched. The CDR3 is CASSSQGAGNYGYTF. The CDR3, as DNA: TGTGCCAGCAGCTCCCAGGGGGCGGGTAACTATGGCTACACCTTC.

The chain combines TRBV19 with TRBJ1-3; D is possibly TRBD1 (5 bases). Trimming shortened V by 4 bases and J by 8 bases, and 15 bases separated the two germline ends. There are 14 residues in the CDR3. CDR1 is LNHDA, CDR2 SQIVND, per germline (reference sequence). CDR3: CASSKRTPQDTIYF. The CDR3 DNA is TGTGCCAGTAGTAAAAGGACACCCCAGGACACCATATATTTT. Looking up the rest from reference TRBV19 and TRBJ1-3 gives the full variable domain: DGGITQSPKYLFRKEGQNVTLSCEQNLNHDAMYWYRQDPGQGLRLIYYSQIVNDFQKGDIAEGYSVSREKKESFPLTVTSAQKNPTAFYLCASSKRTPQDTIYFGEGSWLTVV.

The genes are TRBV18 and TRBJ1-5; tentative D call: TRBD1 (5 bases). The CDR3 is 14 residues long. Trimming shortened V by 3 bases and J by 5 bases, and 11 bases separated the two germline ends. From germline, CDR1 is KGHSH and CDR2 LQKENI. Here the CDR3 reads CASSPQGWDQPQHF. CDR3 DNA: TGTGCCAGCTCACCGCAGGGTTGGGATCAGCCCCAGCATTTT.

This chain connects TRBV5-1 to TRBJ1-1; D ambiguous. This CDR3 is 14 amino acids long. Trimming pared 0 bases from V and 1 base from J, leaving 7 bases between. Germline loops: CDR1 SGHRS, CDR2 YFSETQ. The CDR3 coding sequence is TGCGCCAGCAGCTTGGCCGGAGGGAACACTGAAGCTTTCTTT. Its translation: CASSLAGGNTEAFF.

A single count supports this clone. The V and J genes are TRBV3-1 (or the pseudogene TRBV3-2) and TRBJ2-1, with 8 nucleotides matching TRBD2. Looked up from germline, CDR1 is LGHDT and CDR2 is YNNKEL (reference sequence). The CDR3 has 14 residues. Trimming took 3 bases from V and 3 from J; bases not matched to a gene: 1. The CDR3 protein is CASSQGTSYNEQFF. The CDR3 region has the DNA TGTGCCAGCAGCCAGGGGACTAGCTACAATGAGCAGTTCTTC.

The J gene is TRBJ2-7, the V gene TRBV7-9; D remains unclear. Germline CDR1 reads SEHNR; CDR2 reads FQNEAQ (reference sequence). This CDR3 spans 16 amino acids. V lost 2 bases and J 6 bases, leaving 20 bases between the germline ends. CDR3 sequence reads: CASSLQDTIFSVEQYF. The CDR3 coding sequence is TGTGCCAGCAGCTTACAAGACACCATCTTTTCGGTCGAGCAGTACTTC.

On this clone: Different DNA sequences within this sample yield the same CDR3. The CDR3 region has the DNA TGCGCCAGCAGTCAAGGATATGAGGGGGCGGGCCATTCACCCCTCCACTTT. Its protein product is CASSQGYEGAGHSPLHF. V and J are TRBV23-1 and TRBJ1-6; TRBD1 matches 7 bases. TRBV23-1 is reported as an ORF; its role is uncertain. The CDR3 covers 17 residues. J was trimmed by 8 bases and V by 2 bases; bases with no gene match: 12.

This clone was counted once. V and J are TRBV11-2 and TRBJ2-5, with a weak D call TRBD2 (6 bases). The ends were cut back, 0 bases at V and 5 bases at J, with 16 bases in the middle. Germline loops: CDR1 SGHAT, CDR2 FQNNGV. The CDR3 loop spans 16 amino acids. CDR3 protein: CASSLEGGRIRETQYF. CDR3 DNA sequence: TGTGCCAGCAGCTTAGAGGGAGGCCGAATCAGGGAGACCCAGTACTTC.

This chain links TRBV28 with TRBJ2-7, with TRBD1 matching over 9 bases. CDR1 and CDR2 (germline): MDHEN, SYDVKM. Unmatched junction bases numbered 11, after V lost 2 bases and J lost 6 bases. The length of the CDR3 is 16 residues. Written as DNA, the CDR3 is TGTGCCAGCAGTTTAATCACCGGGACAGGGTATAGCGAGCAGTACTTC. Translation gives CASSLITGTGYSEQYF.

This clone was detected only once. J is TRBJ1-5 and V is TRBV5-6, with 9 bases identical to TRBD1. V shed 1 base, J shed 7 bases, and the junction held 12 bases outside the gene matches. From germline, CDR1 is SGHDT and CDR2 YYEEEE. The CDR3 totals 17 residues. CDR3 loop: CASSLWKRTGVPQPQHF. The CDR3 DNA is TGTGCCAGCAGCTTGTGGAAGCGGACAGGGGTACCCCAGCCCCAGCATTTT. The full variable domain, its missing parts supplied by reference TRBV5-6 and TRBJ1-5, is DAGVTQSPTHLIKTRGQQVTLRCSPKSGHDTVSWYQQALGQGPQFIFQYYEEEERQRGNFPDRFSGHQFPNYSSELNVNALLLGDSALYLCASSLWKRTGVPQPQHFGDGTRLSIL.

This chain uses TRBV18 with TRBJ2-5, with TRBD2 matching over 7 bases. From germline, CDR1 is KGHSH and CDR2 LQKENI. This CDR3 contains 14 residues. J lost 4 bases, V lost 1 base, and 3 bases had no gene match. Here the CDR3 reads CASSPQGGAETQYF. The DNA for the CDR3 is TGTGCCAGCTCACCACAGGGAGGGGCAGAGACCCAGTACTTC.

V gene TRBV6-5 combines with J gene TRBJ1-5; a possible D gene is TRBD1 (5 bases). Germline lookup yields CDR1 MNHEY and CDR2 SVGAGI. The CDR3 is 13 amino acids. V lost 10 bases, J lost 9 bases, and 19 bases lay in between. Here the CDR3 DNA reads TGTGCCACCTCAGGGAGGCCAACCCGGCCCCAGCATTTT. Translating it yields CATSGRPTRPQHF.

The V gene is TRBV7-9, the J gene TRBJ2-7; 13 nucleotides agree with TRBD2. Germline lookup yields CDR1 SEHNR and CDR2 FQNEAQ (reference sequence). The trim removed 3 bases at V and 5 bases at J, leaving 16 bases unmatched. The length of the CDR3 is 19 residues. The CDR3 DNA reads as TGTGCCAGCAGCTTCCCCCGGGGGACTAGCGGGATGCTAGAGGACGAGCAGTACTTC. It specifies CASSFPRGTSGMLEDEQYF.

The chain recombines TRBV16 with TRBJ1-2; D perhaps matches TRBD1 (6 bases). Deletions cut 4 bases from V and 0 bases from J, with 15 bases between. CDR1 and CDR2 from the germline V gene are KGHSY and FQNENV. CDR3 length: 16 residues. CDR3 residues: CASSLEPRQANYGYTF. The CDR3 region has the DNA TGTGCCAGCAGCCTGGAGCCCCGACAGGCTAACTATGGCTACACCTTC.

In DNA, the CDR3 is TGTGCCACCTCTACTAGCTACGAGCAGTACTTC. Translating gives CATSTSYEQYF. The rearrangement uses TRBV28 and TRBJ2-7, with D possibly TRBD2 on 5 matching bases. The CDR3 length is 11 residues. V gave up 10 bases and J gave up 3 bases, with 10 bases separating them. Germline CDR1 reads MDHEN; CDR2 reads SYDVKM.

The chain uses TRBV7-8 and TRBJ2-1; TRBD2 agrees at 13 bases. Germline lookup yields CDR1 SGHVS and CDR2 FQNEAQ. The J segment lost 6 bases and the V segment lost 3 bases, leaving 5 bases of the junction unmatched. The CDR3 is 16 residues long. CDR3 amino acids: CASSFLLAGGGNEQFF. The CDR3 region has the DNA TGTGCCAGCAGCTTCCTACTAGCGGGAGGGGGCAATGAGCAGTTCTTC.